The subject of this entry is one T cell receptor (beta chain). Its antigen is as yet unknown. The sample comes from a study of T cells in tumors after PD-1 blockade. Across the study: Prior checkpoint blockade, systemic immunosuppressant use, or anti-cancer therapy within 4 weeks excluded patients. The study's findings and limits: Some novel exhausted tumor clones appeared in pre-treatment blood, suggesting peripheral recruitment.

This CDR3 spans 17 amino acids. Trimming removed 5 bases from V and 11 bases from J, with 27 bases in between. The V gene's germline CDR1 is SGHTA and CDR2 FQGNSA. Genomic DNA template from tumor biopsies or peripheral blood, roughly 600 ng to 6,500 ng input. The protocol was immunoSEQ multiplex PCR, while the TCRdb copy is restricted to in-frame clones and leaves out a portion. In the table there are 20,000 to 25,000 clones, approximately 78% of which are singletons. The sequence was collected from a human donor with basal cell carcinoma. Sequenced here: PBMCs, sampled before anti-PD-1 treatment. The chain joins TRBV7-2 to TRBJ1-4; no firm D call. CDR3 DNA sequence: TGTGCCAGCAGCACTTTCGGGGATGGCTGGAATGGGAGGAAACTGTTTTTT. It codes for CASSTFGDGWNGRKLFF.